The present T cell receptor beta chain was sequenced within a study of blood T cell repertoires in COVID-19. The overall study: Some COVID-19 samples were acute and others convalescent; all came from the United States, Italy and Spain. T cells, B-cell-depleted T cells, or PBMCs provided the cDNA or gDNA that served as material.

V lost 5 bases to trimming and J lost 5 bases; unmatched junction nucleotides: 7. This CDR3 is 14 amino acids long. Germline values: CDR1 SGDLS, CDR2 YYNGEE. How the authors handled the data: From reference gene primer amplification, estimates of nucleated cell counts were derived. Assay: immunoSEQ multiplex PCR; the TCRdb copy retains only in-frame clones and omits some. The V and J calls and clone size come from that table; D and trimming were worked out from the DNA. The sample holds some 15,000 clones, approximately 89% seen once. The clonotype was recovered from a human donor in a cohort sampled during active COVID-19. The chain recombines TRBV9 with TRBJ1-1, with TRBD1 identical over 9 bases. Sequences were obtained from peripheral blood. The CDR3: CASSGGTGITEAFF. CDR3 nucleotide sequence: TGTGCCAGCAGTGGAGGGACAGGGATAACTGAAGCTTTCTTT.